The 10 T cell receptor beta chains below come from one sample, sequenced in a study of T cell clonality in common variable immunodeficiency. The study, taken as a whole, reports: In common variable immunodeficiency, TCR beta chains reportedly carried fewer deletions and N-nucleotide insertions.

TCRdb's table, derived via immunoSEQ multiplex PCR, lists solely in-frame clones and lacks some. The data show roughly 34,000 clones, with none appearing a single time. These receptors have no identified antigens. Sequenced sample: peripheral blood mononuclear cells. These receptors were taken from a human donor with common variable immunodeficiency.

This clone was observed a few times. One junction end disagrees with the germline gene, perhaps due to a read error. The read finishes 3 residues shy of the CDR3 end, and the germline J gene is used to complete it. The chain has TRBV30 and TRBJ2-1; D remains unclear. The CDR3 is made up of 12 amino acids. Per the germline V gene, CDR1 is GTSNPN and CDR2 is SVGIG (reference sequence). The chain's CDR3 is CTWSDKRNEQFF. The DNA read from the CDR3 is TGTACCTGGAGTGATAAGCGTAATGAG.

This clone came up many times. The covered CDR3 bases are TGTGCCAGCAGTATGGCTGGAGAGACC. Amino acid sequence: CASSMAGET. From start to end, the CDR3 is CASSMAGETQYF. The chain combines TRBV2 with TRBJ2-5; D remains unclear. The sequenced fragment ends 3 residues before the CDR3 boundary, so the rest is inferred from the germline J gene. Germline V gene data show CDR1 as SNHLY and CDR2 as FYNNEI. The CDR3 is 12 amino acids. Trimming removed 5 bases from V and 4 bases from J, with 8 bases in between.

The sample holds many counts of this clone. The read stops 3 residues short of the end of the CDR3; the missing end is completed from the germline J gene. The chain employs TRBV7-8 and TRBJ1-1; TRBD1 agrees at 9 bases. The CDR3 covers 16 residues. With V trimmed by 1 base and J by 0 bases, 3 bases remained unmatched. Germline assignment: CDR1 SGHVS and CDR2 FQNEAQ. CDR3 sequence: CASSLGQGGMNTEAFF. CDR3 bases read: TGTGCCAGCAGCTTAGGACAGGGGGGTATGAACACTGAA.

This clone was seen only a few times. Read data end 3 residues before the CDR3 end; the end is taken from the germline J gene. The J gene is TRBJ2-5, the V gene TRBV10-1; 8 bases line up with TRBD1. Per the germline V gene, CDR1 is WNHNN and CDR2 is SYGVQD (reference sequence). The CDR3 runs 14 residues. Unmatched junction bases numbered 13, after V lost 10 bases and J lost 6 bases. The part of the CDR3 DNA that was read is TGCGCCAACGCGACAGGGGTCGGCAATAAGACC. Its protein product is CANATGVGNKT. The entire CDR3 protein is CANATGVGNKTQYF.

This clone turned up a few times. The read is 3 residues too short to cover the CDR3 end, so that end is filled in from the germline J gene. The chain combines TRBV7-6 with TRBJ2-7; 11 nucleotides align to TRBD2. Germline V gene sequence: CDR1 SGHVS, CDR2 FNYEAQ. The CDR3 has 14 residues. With 5 bases clipped from V and 1 base from J, the junction kept 1 base outside the gene matches. CDR3 DNA (partial): TGTGCCAGCAGCGGACTAGCGGGTTCCTACGAG. This codes for CASSGLAGSYE. The full CDR3 protein is CASSGLAGSYEQYF.

At least ten counts were recorded for this clone. A read error may be the cause here, since a much bigger clone is one base away. From the germline J gene comes the end of the CDR3, since the read stops 3 residues before it. The sample has other DNA sequences that encode this CDR3 too. The V and J genes are TRBV5-6 and TRBJ2-7, with 7 bases that match TRBD1. CDR1 is SGHDT, CDR2 YYEEEE, per germline. V gave up 4 bases and J gave up 1 base; unmatched junction bases: 2. The CDR3 is 13 residues long. This CDR3 is CASSLGQSYEQYF. CDR3 DNA, as far as it was read: TGTGCCAGCAGCCTGGGACAGTCCTACGAG.

This clone was seen many times. The CDR3 loop is CASSMGKRADEQFF. The covered CDR3 bases are TGTGCCAGTAGTATGGGTAAGCGGGCAGATGAG. V is TRBV19 and J is TRBJ2-1; a possible D gene is TRBD2 (6 bases). The read is 3 residues too short to cover the CDR3 end, so that end is filled in from the germline J gene. CDR3 length equals 14 residues. Deletions cut 3 bases from V and 8 bases from J, with 14 bases between. The germline V gene has CDR1 LNHDA and CDR2 SQIVND (reference sequence).

Comments on this clone: Read sequence stops 3 residues before the CDR3 end, and the germline J gene provides the missing end. J is TRBJ1-3 and V is TRBV2; 8 bases line up with TRBD1. Germline assignment: CDR1 SNHLY and CDR2 FYNNEI. The CDR3 totals 14 residues. Germline trimming cut 6 bases from V and 5 bases from J; bases unmatched to any gene: 6. The sequenced part of the CDR3 DNA is TGTGCCAGCAGGGGGACAGGCGGCCGAAACACC. Translating gives CASRGTGGRNT. The whole CDR3 protein reads CASRGTGGRNTIYF.

This clone was recorded many times. Read sequence stops 3 residues before the CDR3 end, and the germline J gene provides the missing end. The V and J genes are TRBV12-3 or TRBV12-4 and TRBJ2-1; D gene uncertain. The CDR3 is 13 residues long. Trimming stripped 3 bases from V and 4 bases from J, with 7 bases between. The CDR3 spells CASSLGFYNEQFF. The sequenced part of the CDR3 DNA is TGTGCCAGCAGTTTGGGCTTTTACAATGAG.

This clone came up many times. The read gets to within 3 residues of the CDR3 end, and the germline J gene fills in the rest. The chain couples TRBV6-2 or TRBV6-3 to TRBJ2-5; TRBD1 might be the D (5 bases). Germline V gives CDR1 MNHEY, CDR2 SVGEGT. The CDR3 consists of 13 residues. The germline V and J ends were trimmed by 7 bases and 7 bases, with 16 bases remaining between them. The covered CDR3 bases are TGTGCCAGCAATGCCATACCAAGGGGGACC. This sequence encodes CASNAIPRGT. The CDR3 in full is CASNAIPRGTQYF.